A few counts support the clone carrying this TCR beta chain. The data were taken from a study of cytomegalovirus exposure and HLA in healthy donors. The primer mix had 60 Vbeta and 13 Jbeta primers. Sequenced by immunoSEQ multiplex PCR; TCRdb stores in-frame clones only, minus some. Seen here are around 140,000 clones, over 60% observed once, and the top ten hold 1.5% to 2%. The sequence was obtained from a man in his forties or fifties in good health and CMV-seronegative. Material for sequencing was PBMCs.

In DNA form, the CDR3 reads TGTGCCAGCAGCGAAATGCTCGGTTTCTACACCTTC. Translation: CASSEMLGFYTF. The rearrangement joins TRBV7-9 to TRBJ1-2; unclear D gene. The CDR3 is 12 amino acids. CDR1 is SEHNR and CDR2 is FQNEAQ in the germline V gene (reference sequence). Deletions cut 5 bases from V and 10 bases from J, with 14 bases between.